Presented here are 12 T cell receptor beta chains from one specimen sequenced in a study of post-analysis software for immune sequencing data. Overall study findings and caveats: About five TRBV segments were more frequent in patients than controls; TRBV5-6, TRBV5-1 and TRBV20-1 belonged to this group.

The antigens of these receptors remain unknown. cDNA libraries of TCR beta carried unique molecular identifiers. From the PCR reads, TCRdb called clonotypes with MiXCR, one entry per CDR3 protein. Altogether hundreds of thousands of distinct CDR3 sequences are present, roughly 45% being singletons, with the ten largest covering 12%. The sequenced sample was blood. These receptors came from a girl between 5 and 17 years old with multiple sclerosis.

The chain employs TRBV4-1 and TRBJ2-1, with TRBD1 matching 8 bases. This CDR3 region has 16 residues. Germline-derived CDR1 and CDR2 are MGHRA and YSYEKL. V shed 5 bases, J shed 9 bases, and the junction held 15 bases outside the gene matches. CDR3 nucleotide sequence: TGCGCCAGCAGCTCCAGGGGGCTAGAGGTAGGGAGTGAGCAGTTCTTC. Its translation is CASSSRGLEVGSEQFF.

The chain is built from TRBV4-1 and TRBJ2-7; 7 nucleotides agree with TRBD2. V was pared by 0 bases and J by 2 bases, with 4 bases of the junction left unmatched. The CDR3 is 15 residues long. Germline-derived CDR1 and CDR2 are MGHRA and YSYEKL. The CDR3 DNA sequence: TGCGCCAGCAGCCAAGATAGCACTAGCGCCTACGAGCAGTACTTC. It yields the protein CASSQDSTSAYEQYF.

The chain links TRBV29-1 to TRBJ2-5; D assignment may be TRBD1 or TRBD2 (6 bases each). The CDR3 extends over 13 amino acids. The germline V gene encodes CDR1 SQVTM and CDR2 ANQGSEA. Trimming pared 7 bases from V and 0 bases from J, leaving 12 bases between. CDR3 region: CSAPGDYQETQYF. DNA of the CDR3: TGCAGCGCTCCAGGGGACTACCAAGAGACCCAGTACTTC.

This chain links TRBV10-3 with TRBJ2-1; 8 bases agree with TRBD2. The CDR3 totals 16 residues. V shed 4 bases, J shed 10 bases, and the junction held 15 bases outside the gene matches. Germline V lookup: CDR1 ENHRY, CDR2 SYGVKD. CDR3 in amino acids: CAISAMAREDLNEQFF. DNA for the CDR3: TGTGCCATCAGTGCGATGGCGCGGGAGGACCTCAACGAGCAGTTCTTC.

This clonotype occurred a few times. This chain uses TRBV28 with TRBJ2-3, with 13 positions matching TRBD2. Trimming removed 7 bases from V and 3 bases from J; junction bases left unmatched: 10. The CDR3 is 17 residues long. Germline V gene lookup returns CDR1 MDHEN and CDR2 SYDVKM. CDR3 coding DNA: TGTGCCAGCACCGACCCGGGACTAGCGGGGATAACAGATACGCAGTATTTT. Translation gives CASTDPGLAGITDTQYF.

The CDR3 DNA follows: TGCAGTGCCCCTCTCCTGGACAGACCGTATTTT. It codes for CSAPLLDRPYF. This chain connects TRBV20-1 to TRBJ2-3, with a possible D match to TRBD1 (6 bases). Trimming pared 6 bases from V and 14 bases from J, leaving 18 bases between. CDR3 length: 11 residues. CDR1 and CDR2 from the germline V gene are DFQATT and SNEGSKA (reference sequence).

The genes are TRBV25-1 and TRBJ2-3, with TRBD2 matching over 10 bases. Trimming took 4 bases from V and 4 from J; bases not matched to a gene: 14. CDR1 and CDR2 from the germline V gene are MGHDK and SYGVNS. The CDR3 runs 18 residues. The CDR3, as DNA: TGTGCCAGCAGTGCATTTGAAGGGCTAGCGGGAGACCCAGATACGCAGTATTTT. It specifies CASSAFEGLAGDPDTQYF.

This clonotype was detected only a few times. This rearrangement joins TRBV6-5 to TRBJ1-2; D is unresolved. Trimming cost V 6 bases and J 8 bases, with 10 bases left between them. The germline CDR1 and CDR2 sequences are MNHEY and SVGAGI. The CDR3 has 11 residues. CDR3 amino acids: CASRSLWGYTF. The CDR3, as DNA: TGTGCCAGCAGATCCTTATGGGGCTACACCTTC.

In its sample, this clonotype was seen a few times. The chain carries TRBV5-1 and TRBJ2-1; TRBD2 matches at 10 bases. Germline V gives CDR1 SGHRS, CDR2 YFSETQ. Trimming at V came to 7 bases and at J to 3 bases, leaving 10 bases not matched to a gene. The CDR3 has 16 residues. Here the CDR3 DNA reads TGCGCCAGCCAACGCTCCGGGACTAGCGACTACAATGAGCAGTTCTTC. Amino acids: CASQRSGTSDYNEQFF.

This CDR3 is CAINAGMEGYTF. In nucleotides, the CDR3 is TGTGCCATCAACGCAGGGATGGAGGGCTACACCTTC. The genes are TRBV10-3 and TRBJ1-2, with D possibly matching TRBD1 (5 bases). Germline V gene sequence: CDR1 ENHRY, CDR2 SYGVKD. The length of the CDR3 is 12 residues. V was shortened by 7 bases and J by 8 bases, with 14 bases between the two germline ends.

The rearrangement links TRBV5-1 to TRBJ2-7; D not resolved. V shed 0 bases and J shed 2 bases, with 9 bases lying between them. Germline CDR1 SGHRS, CDR2 YFSETQ. This CDR3 contains 14 residues. CDR3 in DNA: TGCGCCAGCAGCTTGGACCGCAGCCCCTACGAGCAGTACTTC. Its translation: CASSLDRSPYEQYF.

This clonotype was counted between two and nine times. This sequence joins TRBV12-3 or TRBV12-4 and TRBJ2-7, with 9 bases lining up with TRBD2. The CDR3 has 14 residues. V lost 8 bases and J lost 7; bases outside the gene matches: 12. CDR3 in amino acids: CASRFVAGAEEQYF. CDR3 DNA sequence: TGTGCCAGCCGGTTTGTAGCGGGAGCGGAAGAGCAGTACTTC.